The next 8 T cell receptor beta chains were all read from a single sample in a study of beta chain features in type 1 diabetes. General study results and limits: Moderately but significantly shorter TCRB CDR3s were found in Type 1 diabetes patients in all four CD4+ subsets.

No antigens are known for them. Sequenced material consisted of expressed TCRB transcripts (all of the isolated RNA was reverse transcribed). Sequencing used immunoSEQ multiplex PCR; TCRdb keeps in-frame clones, though not all of them. The sample carries 300,000 or so clones, around an eighth recorded once. Source material: naive CD4+ T cells from blood. These receptors were obtained from a man between 25 and 39 years old with type 1 diabetes.

This clone turned up a few times. This chain connects TRBV5-1 to TRBJ1-2; maybe TRBD1 (5 bases). The CDR3 consists of 17 residues. Germline CDR1 reads SGHRS; CDR2 reads YFSETQ. Trimming left V 3 bases short and J 3 bases short, with 21 bases between. The CDR3 reads CASSSFLAGHLDYGYTF. The DNA for the CDR3 is TGCGCCAGCAGCTCCTTTTTAGCAGGACACTTGGACTATGGCTACACCTTC.

This clone has a single count. Relative to the germline gene, one junction end is altered; a read error may explain this. The gene calls are TRBV5-6 and TRBJ2-5; 9 bases match TRBD2. The CDR3 runs to 16 residues. From germline, CDR1 is SGHDT and CDR2 YYEEEE. The CDR3 bases are TGTGCCAGCAGCAGATATAGCGGGAGCGTCCAAGGGACCCAGTACTTC. It translates to CASSRYSGSVQGTQYF.

This chain uses TRBV14 with TRBJ2-1; 10 bases are a match to TRBD2. This CDR3 is 15 amino acids long. V shed 4 bases, J shed 6 bases, and the junction held 6 bases outside the gene matches. CDR1 is SGHDN and CDR2 is FVKESK in the germline V gene. CDR3 amino acids: CASSPAGGPSNEQFF. The CDR3 DNA reads as TGTGCCAGCAGCCCAGCGGGAGGGCCCAGCAATGAGCAGTTCTTC. The full variable domain, rest sourced from reference TRBV14 and TRBJ2-1, is EAGVTQFPSHSVIEKGQTVTLRCDPISGHDNLYWYRRVMGKEIKFLLHFVKESKQDESGMPNNRFLAERTGGTYSTLKVQPAELEDSGVYFCASSPAGGPSNEQFFGPGTRLTVL.

There are a few counts of this clone. This sequence joins TRBV30 and TRBJ1-1; TRBD1 matches 7 bases. This CDR3 has 13 amino acids. V gave up 8 bases and J gave up 1 base; unmatched junction bases: 7. The germline CDR1 and CDR2 sequences are GTSNPN and SVGIG (reference sequence). CDR3 nucleotides: TGTGCCCGCTCGACAGGGACGAACACTGAAGCTTTCTTT. It is translated as CARSTGTNTEAFF. Full variable domain (outside the CDR3, taken from reference TRBV30 and TRBJ1-1): SQTIHQWPATLVQPVGSPLSLECTVEGTSNPNLYWYRQAAGRGLQLLFYSVGIGQISSEVPQNLSASRPQDRQFILSSKKLLLSDSGFYLCARSTGTNTEAFFGQGTRLTVV.

The V and J genes are TRBV28 and TRBJ2-7, with D maybe TRBD2 (6 bases). The length of the CDR3 is 12 residues. V was trimmed by 5 bases and J by 5 bases, leaving 10 bases between them. Germline loops: CDR1 MDHEN, CDR2 SYDVKM. Written as DNA, the CDR3 is TGTGCCAGCAGTCCACAGCGGGACGAGCAGTACTTC. Its translation is CASSPQRDEQYF.

The V and J genes are TRBV18 and TRBJ2-7; 8 nucleotides align to TRBD1. The CDR3 is 16 amino acids. V lost 0 bases, J lost 2 bases, and 6 bases stayed unmatched. Germline loops: CDR1 KGHSH, CDR2 LQKENI. Written as DNA, the CDR3 is TGTGCCAGCTCACCACCGAGCCGGACAGGGACCTACGAGCAGTACTTC. Amino acid sequence: CASSPPSRTGTYEQYF. Full variable domain (rest looked up from reference TRBV18 and TRBJ2-7): NAGVMQNPRHLVRRRGQEARLRCSPMKGHSHVYWYRQLPEEGLKFMVYLQKENIIDESGMPKERFSAEFPKEGPSILRIQQVVRGDSAAYFCASSPPSRTGTYEQYFGPGTRLTVT.

This clone was observed a handful of times. This sequence joins TRBV29-1 and TRBJ2-3; 7 bases align to TRBD1. V shed 7 bases, J shed 1 base, and the junction held 5 bases outside the gene matches. This CDR3 spans 13 amino acids. Germline CDR1 SQVTM, CDR2 ANQGSEA. The CDR3 protein is CSADDRGTDTQYF. CDR3 bases: TGCAGCGCTGATGACAGGGGCACAGATACGCAGTATTTT.

This clone was seen a handful of times. V gene TRBV30 combines with J gene TRBJ2-1; no reliable D call. The CDR3 sequence is 12 residues long. Germline V lookup: CDR1 GTSNPN, CDR2 SVGIG (reference sequence). Trimming pared 5 bases from V and 5 bases from J, leaving 10 bases between. CDR3 sequence (DNA): TGTGCCTGGGGGCCGAGCCACAATGAGCAGTTCTTC. Amino acid sequence: CAWGPSHNEQFF.